Given below is one TCR delta chain in context. TCRdb's protein, taken from a much larger clone, differs from this DNA's translation at residue 5, likely owing to a read error; the protein displayed comes from the DNA. The germline V gene encodes CDR1 GEAIGNYY and CDR2 EKD. Trimming cost V 3 bases and J 7 bases; bases outside gene matches: 24. There are 19 residues in the CDR3. This sample was included in a study of gammadelta T cells in human blood. TCRdb reran clone calling via CATT on the RT-PCR reads. The table lists hundreds of delta-chain clones, about 63% of them singletons. V gene TRDV2 combines with J gene TRDJ1; 8 positions agree with TRDD3. Sequencing input: Vgamma9Vdelta2 gamma-delta T cells from adult blood. This TCR was recovered from a human donor. The CDR3 coding sequence is TGTGCCTGTGACTCCGTACAACCTCCTTATGGGGGATCCGCTGCTAAACTCATCTTT. Translating gives CACDSVQPPYGGSAAKLIF.